Given below is one T cell receptor (beta chain) in context. Its antigen is currently unknown. The source of the sample is a study of beta chain features in type 1 diabetes. As for the study in general: Age, gender, cell numbers and subset yield matched between patients and controls.

Whole-study results and caveats: Among patients with Type 1 diabetes, TCRB CDR3s were moderately but significantly shorter in every one of the four CD4+ subsets.

As every portion of the isolated RNA was reverse transcribed, the sequencing read expressed TCRB transcripts. Mean read depth for naive, central memory and regulatory T cell samples was about 3.4 million reads. Some clones are missing from TCRdb's copy, which holds only in-frame ones; the method was immunoSEQ multiplex PCR. The sample has almost 350,000 clones, about a tenth seen once. The junction had 2 bases not matched to a gene; V was cut back by 1 base and J by 4 bases. Germline CDR1 is SGHTA and CDR2 is FQGNSA. This CDR3 comprises 14 residues. This receptor was identified in a man younger than 45 with type 1 diabetes. The chain combines TRBV7-2 with TRBJ2-3, with 7 bases aligning to TRBD2. Sequencing used central memory CD4+ T cells from blood. CDR3 loop: CASSLGLAADTQYF. The CDR3 nucleotides read TGTGCCAGCAGCTTAGGGCTAGCGGCAGATACGCAGTATTTT. Filled out from reference TRBV7-2 and TRBJ2-3, the complete variable domain reads GAGVSQSPSNKVTEKGKDVELRCDPISGHTALYWYRQSLGQGLEFLIYFQGNSAPDKSGLPSDRFSAERTGGSVSTLTIQRTQQEDSAVYLCASSLGLAADTQYFGPGTRLTVL.